This is a list of T cell receptor beta chains from one sample in a study of lymphopenia after photon versus proton radiotherapy. The table came from immunoSEQ multiplex PCR; TCRdb's copy has only in-frame clones and leaves some out. The sample has tens of thousands of clones; around 90% are singletons. The sample was peripheral blood, taken from a patient treated with photon-based radiotherapy. The receptors were sampled from a woman aged 70-85 years with pancreatic cancer. Each CDR3 is given with its conserved first and last residue. A D gene is named only where the DNA matches it firmly. Clone size is shown for a subset of rows, as once, few, many or a class of expanded clone.

v_gene,j_gene,abundance,d_gene,CDR3aa,CDR3nt
TRBV29-1,TRBJ2-1,NA,NA,CSVVGVYNEQFF,TGCAGCGTTGTGGGTGTATACAATGAGCAGTTCTTC
TRBV5-1,TRBJ1-2,NA,NA,CASSLQGSGYTF,TGCGCCAGCAGCCTCCAGGGGTCTGGCTACACCTTC
TRBV19,TRBJ1-4,NA,NA,CATLQFGGPGEKLFF,TGTGCCACCCTACAATTCGGGGGGCCCGGTGAAAAACTGTTTTTT
TRBV11-1,TRBJ2-1,NA,NA,CASSLRRGPYNEQFF,TGTGCCAGCAGCTTGCGACGCGGGCCTTACAATGAGCAGTTCTTC
TRBV7-2,TRBJ1-1,NA,TRBD1,CASSSPVDRASLNTEAFF,TGTGCCAGCAGCTCTCCCGTGGACAGGGCTTCCTTGAACACTGAAGCTTTCTTT
TRBV6-5,TRBJ2-1,NA,TRBD2,CASTWRAGGAGGQFF,TGTGCCAGCACGTGGAGAGCGGGAGGGGCAGGGGGGCAGTTCTTC
TRBV28,TRBJ1-5,NA,NA,CASSLLAQRNDQPQHF,TGTGCCAGCAGTTTATTGGCACAGCGGAACGATCAGCCCCAGCATTTT
TRBV10-3,TRBJ2-3,NA,NA,CAISDGGGQRTDTQYF,TGTGCCATCAGTGATGGGGGAGGACAGCGAACAGATACGCAGTATTTT
TRBV25-1,TRBJ2-5,NA,NA,CASSDGSWGTQYF,TGTGCCAGCAGTGACGGCAGCTGGGGGACCCAGTACTTC
TRBV28,TRBJ1-1,NA,NA,CASSFWRERGTEAFF,TGTGCCAGCAGTTTCTGGAGGGAGAGGGGAACTGAAGCTTTCTTT
TRBV5-6,TRBJ1-4,NA,NA,CASSLAQAGSEKLFF,TGTGCCAGCAGCTTGGCCCAGGCGGGTTCTGAAAAACTGTTTTTT
TRBV4-3,TRBJ1-2,NA,TRBD1,CASSQGLTGGDGYTF,TGCGCCAGCAGCCAAGGCCTGACAGGGGGCGATGGCTACACCTTC
TRBV2,TRBJ1-3,few,NA,CASSDGSSGNTIYF,TGTGCCAGCAGTGATGGCAGCTCTGGAAACACCATATATTTT
TRBV29-1,TRBJ2-5,NA,NA,CSVGLQSLPGETQYF,TGCAGCGTTGGACTACAAAGTCTCCCGGGGGAGACCCAGTACTTC
TRBV7-8,TRBJ2-1,NA,TRBD1,CASSLGRGRRDEQFF,TGTGCCAGCAGCTTGGGCAGGGGGCGAAGGGATGAGCAGTTCTTC
TRBV5-5,TRBJ1-3,NA,NA,CASSLAPGLGNTIYF,TGTGCCAGCAGCTTGGCACCGGGACTCGGAAACACCATATATTTT
TRBV7-9,TRBJ2-5,NA,TRBD1,CASSLGGTGPQETQYF,TGTGCCAGCAGCTTGGGGGGGACAGGGCCTCAAGAGACCCAGTACTTC
TRBV7-2,TRBJ2-3,NA,NA,CASSSSTSSGTQYF,TGTGCCAGCAGCTCGTCCACTAGCTCTGGTACGCAGTATTTT